A selection of T cell receptor beta chains follows, all from one sample in a study of beta chain features in type 1 diabetes. Clones were read by immunoSEQ multiplex PCR, and TCRdb kept only the in-frame ones, dropping some. This sample has about 340,000 clones, with about a tenth found just once. The sequencing sample was made of central memory CD4+ T cells from blood. The receptors were gathered from a man between 25 and 39 years old with type 1 diabetes. Both conserved end residues are part of each CDR3. The order of the fields is J gene, clone size, V gene, CDR3 protein. Clone size, where shown, is once, few, many, or a class for clones that have expanded.

>TRBJ2-5|-|TRBV7-2
CASSFPDRRTAQYF
>TRBJ1-1|-|TRBV7-8
CASSQGTEAFF
>TRBJ1-2|many|TRBV29-1
CSVGWSDREGHGYTF
>TRBJ2-6|-|TRBV6-5
CASRGMGAGANVLTF
>TRBJ2-3|-|TRBV5-1
CASSLEGQITDTQYF
>TRBJ1-4|few|TRBV7-9
CASSSGADFNEKLFF
>TRBJ2-5|few|TRBV5-1
CASSASRETQYF
>TRBJ2-2|few|TRBV7-2
CASSPTGNRELFF
>TRBJ1-2|few|TRBV25-1
CASTRDETANYGYTF
>TRBJ1-1|many|TRBV5-1
CASSLLLNTEAFF
>TRBJ2-7|few|TRBV9
CASRRDRYLGEQYF
>TRBJ2-2|few|TRBV7-2
CASSARWLEELFF
>TRBJ2-1|-|TRBV29-1
CSVERTSGGAYNEQFF
>TRBJ2-4|many|TRBV19
CASSIDHRSGALAKNIQYF
>TRBJ2-3|-|TRBV19
CASSLQTGADTQYF
>TRBJ1-2|few|TRBV9
CASSPEGEGSYGYTF
>TRBJ2-4|many|TRBV27
CASTSGTGKNIQYF
>TRBJ2-5|-|TRBV7-8
CASSPAGQETQYF
>TRBJ1-6|-|TRBV11-2
CASSLGEESPLHF
>TRBJ1-2|-|TRBV11-2
CASSSRLVPYGYTF
>TRBJ1-1|-|TRBV7-2
CASSPLEGAAFF
>TRBJ2-5|-|TRBV25-1
CASSDRGAGETQYF
>TRBJ2-1|many|TRBV19
CASSIIRGVSVVEQFF
>TRBJ2-1|many|TRBV9
CASSVGTSGGPNNEQFF
>TRBJ1-2|few|TRBV6-1
CASSEAYTAYYGYTF
>TRBJ2-7|-|TRBV7-2
CASSQQAGGHYEQYF
>TRBJ1-6|-|TRBV9
CASKLNRGMQNSPLHF
>TRBJ1-2|few|TRBV19
CASSTGYGYTF
>TRBJ2-3|few|TRBV7-2
CASSFEADTQYF
>TRBJ2-7|-|TRBV19
CASSPIAGASYEQYF
>TRBJ1-6|-|TRBV30
CACPGQDHSPLHF
>TRBJ1-2|few|TRBV5-1
CASSSPGGADGYTF
>TRBJ2-7|few|TRBV28
CASRLPGLVHEQYF
>TRBJ1-1|many|TRBV9
CASSPRGGVGNTEAFF
>TRBJ1-5|many|TRBV7-2
CASSFGLGTGNQPQHF
>TRBJ2-5|-|TRBV6-5
CASSFVGQGQETQYF
>TRBJ2-5|-|TRBV7-9
CASSFYWETQYF
>TRBJ1-1|-|TRBV7-9
CASSPVPGQGWTEAFF
>TRBJ2-2|few|TRBV19
CASSPTGSTGELFF
>TRBJ2-5|-|TRBV6-5
CASSYPQYPETQYF
>TRBJ2-5|few|TRBV7-6
CASSLAGQGRETQYF
>TRBJ1-2|-|TRBV7-9
CASSLAGSYGYTF
>TRBJ1-2|few|TRBV4-2
CASSPKQGAGPLLGYTF
>TRBJ2-7|few|TRBV5-1
CASSLGAGSSYEQYF
>TRBJ2-2|-|TRBV7-9
CATSAGANTGELFF
>TRBJ1-1|-|TRBV5-6
CASVLLDRAGTEAFF
>TRBJ2-5|-|TRBV10-2
CASGLAGGTGETQYF
>TRBJ2-3|-|TRBV18
CASSPTSSHTDTQYF
>TRBJ2-7|few|TRBV2
CASSGEYEQYF
>TRBJ1-4|-|TRBV7-2
CASSLGFLDSGKLFF
>TRBJ2-1|few|TRBV27
CASSLWGGPYNEQFF